The 29 T cell receptor beta chains below were found in one sample sequenced in a study of blood T cell repertoires in COVID-19. Produced via immunoSEQ multiplex PCR; TCRdb's table is partial and in-frame only. The sample includes 250,000 to 350,000 clones, approximately 87% of them seen just once. Sequencing was performed on peripheral blood. These receptors were obtained from a woman between 45 and 60 years old with active or convalescent COVID-19.

In this sample, this clone turned up once. V usage is TRBV12-3 or TRBV12-4 and J usage is TRBJ2-7, with D possibly being TRBD2 (5 bases). The CDR3 runs to 13 residues. V was pared by 5 bases and J by 3 bases, with 11 bases between. The CDR3 sequence is CASSPEGNYEQYF. The CDR3 coding sequence is TGTGCCAGCAGTCCCGAGGGTAACTACGAGCAGTACTTC.

This clone was counted a single time. The rearrangement links TRBV3-1 (or the pseudogene TRBV3-2) to TRBJ1-2; D might be TRBD1 (5 bases). The length of the CDR3 is 13 residues. Trimming left V 0 bases short and J 14 bases short, with 16 bases between. Germline CDR1 and CDR2: LGHDT and YNNKEL (reference sequence). The CDR3 here is CASSQESQATTTF. CDR3 nucleotide sequence: TGTGCCAGCAGCCAAGAATCACAGGCTACTACGACCTTC.

The genes are TRBV6-5 and TRBJ1-5; 7 bases agree with TRBD1. The CDR3 length is 14 residues. CDR1 is MNHEY and CDR2 is SVGAGI in the germline V gene. The ends lost 7 bases at V and 4 bases at J; junction bases unmatched: 7. The CDR3 DNA sequence: TGTGCCAGCACCCTGGACAGGCGAAATCAGCCCCAGCATTTT. This encodes CASTLDRRNQPQHF.

The chain is built from TRBV5-4 and TRBJ1-1, with D unresolved. The V gene's germline CDR1 is SGHNT and CDR2 YYREEE (reference sequence). The CDR3 runs to 14 residues. The ends were cut back, 4 bases at V and 5 bases at J, with 15 bases in the middle. The CDR3 DNA follows: TGTGCCAGCAGCGCGGACGGGGATAGGACTGAAGCTTTCTTT. Translated: CASSADGDRTEAFF.

The rearrangement links TRBV21-1 to TRBJ1-4; the tabulated D call, TRBD1, remains unverified against the DNA. TRBV21-1 is recorded as a pseudogene. The CDR3 loop spans 19 amino acids. The CDR3 region has the DNA TGTGCCAGCAGCAAGGACGGGACAGCCCCCAAAGGGGCTAATGAAAAACTGTTTTTT. Its translation is CASSKDGTAPKGANEKLFF.

The rearrangement joins TRBV7-3 to TRBJ2-2; 12 bases agree with TRBD2. The ends lost 4 bases at V and 6 bases at J; junction bases unmatched: 6. The CDR3 loop spans 16 amino acids. Germline CDR1 SGHTA, CDR2 FQGTGA. CDR3 protein: CASSSSGLAGSGELFF. DNA for the CDR3: TGTGCCAGCAGCTCCTCAGGACTAGCGGGATCCGGGGAGCTGTTTTTT.

Only one count was recorded for this clone. This chain joins TRBV5-4 and TRBJ1-1, with D perhaps TRBD1 (6 bases). This CDR3 has 15 residues. Trimming shortened V by 4 bases and J by 3 bases, and 16 bases separated the two germline ends. Germline CDR1 is SGHNT and CDR2 is YYREEE (reference sequence). The CDR3 here is CASSPKGGWYTEAFF. CDR3 bases: TGTGCCAGCAGCCCGAAAGGGGGATGGTACACTGAAGCTTTCTTT. Supplemented by reference TRBV5-4 and TRBJ1-1, the full variable domain reads ETGVTQSPTHLIKTRGQQVTLRCSSQSGHNTVSWYQQALGQGPQFIFQYYREEENGRGNFPPRFSGLQFPNYSSELNVNALELDDSALYLCASSPKGGWYTEAFFGQGTRLTVV.

V is TRBV6-5 and J is TRBJ1-5; TRBD1 might be the D (6 bases). Germline CDR1 and CDR2: MNHEY and SVGAGI. V was trimmed by 6 bases and J by 3 bases, leaving 15 bases between them. The CDR3 is 15 amino acids. CDR3 in DNA: TGTGCCAGCAGAGGAGGGGGGGCAATCAATCAGCCCCAGCATTTT. Its protein is CASRGGGAINQPQHF.

The chain couples TRBV7-2 to TRBJ2-4; a weak D match, TRBD2 (6 bases). This CDR3 has 15 residues. CDR1 is SGHTA and CDR2 is FQGNSA in the germline V gene. The ends were cut back, 4 bases at V and 5 bases at J, with 15 bases in the middle. This CDR3 is CASSSGRVGENIQYF. CDR3 bases: TGTGCCAGCAGCTCCGGGAGAGTAGGCGAAAACATTCAGTACTTC.

The rearrangement joins TRBV7-8 to TRBJ1-3; the match to TRBD1 covers 7 bases. CDR3 length: 14 amino acids. Germline assignment: CDR1 SGHVS and CDR2 FQNEAQ. Unmatched junction bases numbered 3, after V lost 3 bases and J lost 4 bases. The CDR3 DNA reads TGTGCCAGCAGCTTCACAGGGGTCGGAAACACCATATATTTT. It is translated as CASSFTGVGNTIYF.

J is TRBJ1-2 and V is TRBV3-1 (or the pseudogene TRBV3-2); the match to TRBD1 covers 12 bases. The CDR3 is made up of 15 amino acids. V lost 6 bases to trimming and J lost 7 bases; unmatched junction nucleotides: 9. Germline CDR1 reads LGHDT; CDR2 reads YNNKEL (reference sequence). CDR3 nucleotides: TGTGCCAGCAGTCCCGGGACAGGGGGCTTCATTGGCTACACCTTC. The encoded protein is CASSPGTGGFIGYTF.

V and J are TRBV7-2 and TRBJ2-3; the match to TRBD2 covers 9 bases. Germline V lookup: CDR1 SGHTA, CDR2 FQGNSA. CDR3 size: 16 residues. V lost 5 bases, J lost 1 base, and 7 bases stayed unmatched. DNA for the CDR3: TGTGCCAGCAGCCCGAGAAAGCGGGGGGGCACAGATACGCAGTATTTT. Its protein product is CASSPRKRGGTDTQYF.

In this sample, this clone turned up once. The genes are TRBV19 and TRBJ1-1, with unresolved D. V gave up 7 bases and J gave up 2 bases, with 5 bases separating them. The CDR3 contains 11 residues. The germline gives CDR1 LNHDA, CDR2 SQIVND (reference sequence). The CDR3 is CASIHNTEAFF. The CDR3 region has the DNA TGTGCCAGTATCCATAACACTGAAGCTTTCTTT.

The chain is built from TRBV19 and TRBJ2-1; 10 bases fit TRBD2. This CDR3 spans 15 amino acids. The trim removed 3 bases at V and 2 bases at J, leaving 1 base unmatched. Germline V gene lookup returns CDR1 LNHDA and CDR2 SQIVND (reference sequence). CDR3 sequence reads: CASSMSGGAYNEQFF. Here the CDR3 DNA reads TGTGCCAGTAGTATGAGCGGGGGGGCCTACAATGAGCAGTTCTTC.

V is TRBV12-3 or TRBV12-4 and J is TRBJ2-1; TRBD2 agrees at 9 bases. There are 13 residues in the CDR3. V lost 11 bases to trimming and J lost 6 bases; unmatched junction nucleotides: 8. The CDR3 nucleotides read TGTGCCTGTAGAGCGGGGGGCATCAATGAGCAGTTCTTC. Protein product: CACRAGGINEQFF.

This clone has only a few counts. The J gene is TRBJ2-1, the V gene TRBV29-1; 16 bases agree with TRBD2. Losses at the gene ends were 6 bases for V and 3 bases for J; bases not matched to a gene: 2. This CDR3 has 15 residues. CDR1 and CDR2 from the germline V gene are SQVTM and ANQGSEA. The DNA for the CDR3 is TGCAGCGTGGGACTAGCGGGAGGGAACTACAATGAGCAGTTCTTC. Its protein product is CSVGLAGGNYNEQFF.

Details on this clone: A read error may produce the germline difference seen at one junction end. The chain has TRBV7-7 and TRBJ2-1; D gene unclear. This CDR3 spans 14 amino acids. Germline assignment: CDR1 SSHAT and CDR2 FNYEAQ (reference sequence). The CDR3 is CASSLGLTDNEQFF. In DNA form, the CDR3 reads TGTGCTAGCAGCTTAGGGCTCACCGACAATGAGCAGTTCTTC.

This clone was seen a single time. CDR3 loop: CASSLQMNTEAFF. The CDR3, as DNA: TGTGCCAGCAGTTTACAGATGAACACTGAAGCTTTCTTT. The V and J genes are TRBV27 and TRBJ1-1; D ambiguous. The CDR3 sequence is 13 residues long. V lost 2 bases and J 0 bases, leaving 4 bases between the germline ends. Germline V gene lookup returns CDR1 MNHEY and CDR2 SMNVEV (reference sequence).

The chain combines TRBV9 with TRBJ2-7; 9 nucleotides agree with TRBD1. V gave up 4 bases and J gave up 5 bases; unmatched junction bases: 4. The CDR3 sequence is 13 residues long. Germline V lookup: CDR1 SGDLS, CDR2 YYNGEE. CDR3 sequence: CASSTDRGDEQYF. The CDR3 DNA sequence: TGTGCCAGCAGCACGGACAGGGGCGACGAGCAGTACTTC. Using reference TRBV9 and TRBJ2-7 for the parts outside the CDR3, the full variable domain is DSGVTQTPKHLITATGQRVTLRCSPRSGDLSVYWYQQSLDQGLQFLIQYYNGEERAKGNILERFSAQQFPDLHSELNLSSLELGDSALYFCASSTDRGDEQYFGPGTRLTVT.

This chain connects TRBV4-2 to TRBJ1-5, with 7 nucleotides matching TRBD1. The length of the CDR3 is 18 residues. Trimming at V came to 0 bases and at J to 5 bases, leaving 13 bases not matched to a gene. Germline-derived CDR1 and CDR2 are LGHNA and YNFKEQ. Here the CDR3 DNA reads TGTGCCAGCAGCCAAGATACGAAGATAATGGACAGGTATCAGCCCCAGCATTTT. This sequence encodes CASSQDTKIMDRYQPQHF.

The rearrangement uses TRBV27 and TRBJ1-1; D remains unclear. Trimming took off 3 bases at V and 5 bases at J, with 13 bases between the two ends. The CDR3 is 14 residues long. From germline, CDR1 is MNHEY and CDR2 SMNVEV (reference sequence). The CDR3: CASSFSVLRTEAFF. CDR3 sequence (DNA): TGTGCCAGCAGTTTTAGTGTCCTTCGTACTGAAGCTTTCTTT.

The chain carries TRBV5-1 and TRBJ2-2, with TRBD1 matching over 9 bases. CDR1 is SGHRS and CDR2 is YFSETQ in the germline V gene. This CDR3 is 13 amino acids long. V shed 7 bases, J shed 6 bases, and the junction held 4 bases outside the gene matches. The CDR3 DNA sequence: TGCGCCAGCTCCGGGACAGGGTCCGGGGAGCTGTTTTTT. This codes for CASSGTGSGELFF.

The chain employs TRBV6-6 and TRBJ2-2; D is unresolved. The germline gives CDR1 MNHNY, CDR2 SVGAGI (reference sequence). V was clipped by 7 bases and J by 5 bases, with 11 bases between them. The CDR3 loop spans 13 amino acids. As DNA, the CDR3 is TGTGCCAGCAATTCTATCGGGACCGGGGAGCTGTTTTTT. Its protein is CASNSIGTGELFF.

The chain joins TRBV7-6 to TRBJ2-3; D is unresolved. This CDR3 is built from 11 residues. Germline CDR1 SGHVS, CDR2 FNYEAQ. The V end lost 3 bases, the J end lost 4 bases, and 2 bases lay between the germline ends. As DNA, the CDR3 is TGTGCCAGCAGCTTCGCAGATACGCAGTATTTT. This encodes CASSFADTQYF.

To note about this clone: The identical CDR3 is also encoded by other nucleotide sequences in the sample. The chain uses TRBV27 and TRBJ2-7; D gene unclear. V lost 4 bases to trimming and J lost 4 bases, with 5 bases between them. The germline V gene encodes CDR1 MNHEY and CDR2 SMNVEV (reference sequence). This CDR3 contains 11 residues. CDR3 loop: CASSYGYEQYF. In DNA form, the CDR3 reads TGTGCCAGCAGTTACGGGTACGAGCAGTACTTC.

V gene TRBV10-1 combines with J gene TRBJ1-6, with D hard to call. Germline assignment: CDR1 WNHNN and CDR2 SYGVQD (reference sequence). The CDR3 totals 12 residues. Trimming took off 6 bases at V and 5 bases at J, with 5 bases between the two ends. In DNA form, the CDR3 reads TGCGCCAGCAGCACAGATAATTCACCCCTCCACTTT. This translates into CASSTDNSPLHF.

This clone was counted a few times. The V gene is TRBV27, the J gene TRBJ1-2, with D perhaps TRBD1 (6 bases). CDR3 length: 15 amino acids. Looked up from germline, CDR1 is MNHEY and CDR2 is SMNVEV (reference sequence). V was trimmed by 2 bases and J by 5 bases, leaving 15 bases between them. CDR3 sequence (DNA): TGTGCCAGCAGTTTACACGCAGGGGATAGGTATGGCTACACCTTC. Translated, it gives CASSLHAGDRYGYTF.

This chain links TRBV30 with TRBJ1-2; unclear D gene. There are 12 residues in the CDR3. Germline loops: CDR1 GTSNPN, CDR2 SVGIG (reference sequence). The V and J ends lost 2 bases and 8 bases respectively, with 12 bases between them. The CDR3 DNA reads TGTGCCTGGAGTACCGGAGCGGGAGGCTACACCTTC. It is translated as CAWSTGAGGYTF.

The chain is built from TRBV9 and TRBJ1-1; 8 bases match TRBD1. From germline, CDR1 is SGDLS and CDR2 YYNGEE. J lost 12 bases, V lost 4 bases, and 8 bases had no gene match. This CDR3 is 12 amino acids long. For the CDR3, the DNA is TGTGCCAGCAGCCCAGGGACAGGCGAAACTTTCTTT. It yields the protein CASSPGTGETFF.